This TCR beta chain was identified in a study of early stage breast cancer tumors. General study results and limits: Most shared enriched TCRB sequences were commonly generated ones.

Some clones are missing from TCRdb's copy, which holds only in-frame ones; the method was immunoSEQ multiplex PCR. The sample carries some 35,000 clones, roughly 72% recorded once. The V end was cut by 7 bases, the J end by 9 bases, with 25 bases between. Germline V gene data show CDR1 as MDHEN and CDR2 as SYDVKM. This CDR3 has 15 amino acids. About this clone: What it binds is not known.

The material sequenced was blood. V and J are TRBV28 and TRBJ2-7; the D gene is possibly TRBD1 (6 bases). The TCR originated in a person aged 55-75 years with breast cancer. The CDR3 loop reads CASTQWGQGPGVQYF. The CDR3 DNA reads TGTGCCAGCACCCAATGGGGGCAGGGACCTGGCGTGCAGTACTTC.